The clone carrying this T cell receptor beta chain was counted a few times. These data are taken from a study of beta chain features in type 1 diabetes. Expressed TCRB transcripts were sequenced because the isolated RNA had all been reverse transcribed beforehand. Sequencing used immunoSEQ multiplex PCR; TCRdb keeps in-frame clones, though not all of them. The sample holds just over 600,000 clones, around 16% seen once. Trimming removed 7 bases from V and 4 bases from J, with 10 bases in between. Germline-derived CDR1 and CDR2 are MNHNS and SASEGT. The CDR3 covers 12 residues. This rearrangement joins TRBV6-1 to TRBJ1-1; D gene ambiguous. Sequencing input: naive CD4+ T cells from blood. The receptor comes from a man in his late teens or twenties in good health. The CDR3 protein is CASKDKGTEAFF. Written as DNA, the CDR3 is TGTGCCAGCAAAGACAAGGGCACTGAAGCTTTCTTT.